Listed below are T cell receptor beta chains from one sample, sequenced in a study of cytomegalovirus exposure and HLA in healthy donors. The method was immunoSEQ multiplex PCR; TCRdb's version includes in-frame clones alone and lacks a portion of them. The table has about 140,000 clones, over 75% seen once. The sample taken for sequencing was PBMCs. These receptors were taken from a man aged 50-59 years in good health and CMV-seronegative. Both conserved end residues are part of each CDR3. Each record gives: CDR3 protein, CDR3 DNA, J gene, V gene, clone size, D gene. The D gene is left open where the match is weak. For some rows the clone size is stated as once, few or many, or as a class when expanded; others skip it.

CDR3aa: CASSQTRGYEQYF
CDR3nt: TGTGCCAGCAGCCAGACCCGGGGCTACGAGCAGTACTTC
j_gene: TRBJ2-7
v_gene: TRBV7-3
abundance: NA
d_gene: NA

CDR3aa: CASSEYGGTGGEKLFF
CDR3nt: TGTGCCAGCAGTGAATACGGAGGGACAGGGGGTGAAAAACTGTTTTTT
j_gene: TRBJ1-4
v_gene: TRBV6-1
abundance: NA
d_gene: TRBD1

CDR3aa: CSVVVRGIVTEAFF
CDR3nt: TGCAGCGTTGTGGTCAGGGGGATTGTGACTGAAGCTTTCTTT
j_gene: TRBJ1-1
v_gene: TRBV29-1
abundance: once
d_gene: TRBD1

CDR3aa: CASSSESLASTGELFF
CDR3nt: TGTGCCAGCAGCTCTGAGTCACTAGCGTCCACCGGGGAGCTGTTTTTT
j_gene: TRBJ2-2
v_gene: TRBV7-3
abundance: NA
d_gene: TRBD2

CDR3aa: CARRNQPQHF
CDR3nt: TGTGCGAGGAGAAATCAGCCCCAGCATTTT
j_gene: TRBJ1-5
v_gene: TRBV5-3
abundance: NA
d_gene: NA

CDR3aa: CASSSSGTSGGALETQYF
CDR3nt: TGCGCCAGCAGCTCGTCCGGGACTAGCGGGGGGGCGTTAGAGACCCAGTACTTC
j_gene: TRBJ2-5
v_gene: TRBV5-1
abundance: NA
d_gene: TRBD2

CDR3aa: CAWSAGQPNSPLHF
CDR3nt: TGTGCCTGGAGCGCTGGACAGCCTAATTCACCCCTCCACTTT
j_gene: TRBJ1-6
v_gene: TRBV30
abundance: NA
d_gene: NA

CDR3aa: CASSFGRGSSNEKLFF
CDR3nt: TGCGCCAGCAGCTTTGGGCGGGGGAGCTCTAATGAAAAACTGTTTTTT
j_gene: TRBJ1-4
v_gene: TRBV5-1
abundance: once
d_gene: NA

CDR3aa: CASSQDPGQAFTEAFF
CDR3nt: TGCGCCAGCAGCCAAGACCCCGGACAGGCATTCACTGAAGCTTTCTTT
j_gene: TRBJ1-1
v_gene: TRBV4-1
abundance: NA
d_gene: TRBD1

CDR3aa: CASSLGGVFGGDTQYF
CDR3nt: TGCGCCAGCAGCTTGGGAGGCGTTTTTGGAGGAGATACGCAGTATTTT
j_gene: TRBJ2-3
v_gene: TRBV5-1
abundance: NA
d_gene: NA

CDR3aa: CASSSRTGGDYGYTF
CDR3nt: TGTGCCAGCAGTTCTCGGACAGGTGGGGACTATGGCTACACCTTC
j_gene: TRBJ1-2
v_gene: TRBV27
abundance: NA
d_gene: TRBD1

CDR3aa: CASSLAKSTPGETQYF
CDR3nt: TGCGCCAGCAGCTTGGCCAAGAGTACCCCTGGAGAGACCCAGTACTTC
j_gene: TRBJ2-5
v_gene: TRBV5-1
abundance: NA
d_gene: NA

CDR3aa: CASSAPGQGMSAFF
CDR3nt: TGTGCCAGCAGCGCCCCGGGACAGGGTATGTCAGCTTTCTTT
j_gene: TRBJ1-1
v_gene: TRBV7-2
abundance: once
d_gene: TRBD1

CDR3aa: CASTLGGLNNQPQHF
CDR3nt: TGTGCCAGCACCCTAGGTGGACTCAATAATCAGCCCCAGCATTTT
j_gene: TRBJ1-5
v_gene: TRBV2
abundance: NA
d_gene: NA

CDR3aa: CASSQEWVDGELFF
CDR3nt: TGCGCCAGCAGCCAAGAATGGGTCGACGGAGAACTGTTTTTT
j_gene: TRBJ1-4
v_gene: TRBV4-1
abundance: few
d_gene: NA

CDR3aa: CASSRQSEAFF
CDR3nt: TGTGCCAGTAGCAGACAGAGCGAAGCTTTCTTT
j_gene: TRBJ1-1
v_gene: TRBV19
abundance: NA
d_gene: NA

CDR3aa: CASSSGGTYNEQFF
CDR3nt: TGCGCCAGCAGCTCAGGAGGGACTTACAATGAGCAGTTCTTC
j_gene: TRBJ2-1
v_gene: TRBV5-1
abundance: NA
d_gene: NA

CDR3aa: CASSYFTTGGTEAFF
CDR3nt: TGTGCCAGCAGTTACTTTACTACAGGGGGCACTGAAGCTTTCTTT
j_gene: TRBJ1-1
v_gene: TRBV6-5
abundance: once
d_gene: TRBD1

CDR3aa: CAISEGTSVETQYF
CDR3nt: TGTGCCATCAGTGAGGGGACTAGCGTCGAGACCCAGTACTTC
j_gene: TRBJ2-5
v_gene: TRBV10-3
abundance: NA
d_gene: TRBD2

CDR3aa: CASSYPRGPGELFF
CDR3nt: TGTGCCAGCAGCTACCCGCGGGGTCCCGGGGAGCTGTTTTTT
j_gene: TRBJ2-2
v_gene: TRBV7-8
abundance: NA
d_gene: NA

CDR3aa: CASSSQGQGPNEKLFF
CDR3nt: TGCGCCAGCAGCTCCCAAGGACAGGGACCGAATGAAAAACTGTTTTTT
j_gene: TRBJ1-4
v_gene: TRBV5-1
abundance: NA
d_gene: TRBD1

CDR3aa: CASSPDRVYGYTF
CDR3nt: TGTGCCAGCAGCCCCGACAGGGTCTATGGCTACACCTTC
j_gene: TRBJ1-2
v_gene: TRBV6-6
abundance: NA
d_gene: TRBD1

CDR3aa: CASSLTSGRTETQYF
CDR3nt: TGTGCCAGCAGCCTAACTAGCGGGAGGACAGAGACCCAGTACTTC
j_gene: TRBJ2-5
v_gene: TRBV7-6
abundance: NA
d_gene: TRBD2

CDR3aa: CASSLDHRGTETQYF
CDR3nt: TGCGCCAGCAGCTTGGACCACAGGGGCACAGAGACCCAGTACTTC
j_gene: TRBJ2-5
v_gene: TRBV5-1
abundance: NA
d_gene: TRBD1

CDR3aa: CAWGQGVNTIYF
CDR3nt: TGTGCCTGGGGACAGGGGGTGAACACCATATATTTT
j_gene: TRBJ1-3
v_gene: TRBV30
abundance: NA
d_gene: TRBD1

CDR3aa: CASSERVSTDTQYF
CDR3nt: TGTGCCAGCAGTGAAAGAGTGAGCACAGATACGCAGTATTTT
j_gene: TRBJ2-3
v_gene: TRBV2
abundance: NA
d_gene: NA

CDR3aa: CASRLPGGQSNEKLFF
CDR3nt: TGTGCCAGCAGACTACCGGGGGGGCAAAGTAATGAAAAACTGTTTTTT
j_gene: TRBJ1-4
v_gene: TRBV4-2
abundance: NA
d_gene: NA

CDR3aa: CASSSAVLSQGTFNEQFF
CDR3nt: TGTGCCAGCAGTTCAGCCGTTTTATCGCAGGGGACGTTCAATGAGCAGTTCTTC
j_gene: TRBJ2-1
v_gene: TRBV27
abundance: NA
d_gene: NA

CDR3aa: CASRGAGGGQETQYF
CDR3nt: TGTGCCAGCAGGGGAGCGGGGGGCGGCCAAGAGACCCAGTACTTC
j_gene: TRBJ2-5
v_gene: TRBV28
abundance: NA
d_gene: TRBD2

CDR3aa: CASSQELYVGTPSYEQYF
CDR3nt: TGTGCCAGCAGCCAAGAGCTTTACGTGGGGACTCCTTCCTACGAGCAGTACTTC
j_gene: TRBJ2-7
v_gene: TRBV4-2
abundance: NA
d_gene: NA

CDR3aa: CASSTNSGHLTEAFF
CDR3nt: TGTGCCAGCAGTACGAATTCAGGGCACCTGACTGAAGCTTTCTTT
j_gene: TRBJ1-1
v_gene: TRBV28
abundance: NA
d_gene: NA

CDR3aa: CSARGSGEQFF
CDR3nt: TGCAGTGCTAGAGGGTCGGGTGAGCAGTTCTTC
j_gene: TRBJ2-1
v_gene: TRBV20-1
abundance: NA
d_gene: NA

CDR3aa: CASSQTSGEQETQYF
CDR3nt: TGTGCCAGCTCACAGACTAGCGGGGAACAAGAGACCCAGTACTTC
j_gene: TRBJ2-5
v_gene: TRBV18
abundance: once
d_gene: TRBD2

CDR3aa: CASSEDRGRRGYTF
CDR3nt: TGTGCCAGCAGTGAAGATCGCGGTCGAAGGGGCTACACCTTC
j_gene: TRBJ1-2
v_gene: TRBV6-1
abundance: NA
d_gene: NA

CDR3aa: CASSSFPGLAGGTYEQYF
CDR3nt: TGTGCCAGCAGCTCATTCCCGGGACTAGCGGGAGGTACCTACGAGCAGTACTTC
j_gene: TRBJ2-7
v_gene: TRBV5-6
abundance: once
d_gene: TRBD2

CDR3aa: CASSQEDRGRVYGYTF
CDR3nt: TGTGCCAGCAGCCAAGAGGACAGGGGGCGCGTCTATGGCTACACCTTC
j_gene: TRBJ1-2
v_gene: TRBV4-2
abundance: NA
d_gene: TRBD1

CDR3aa: CAWYGTGIQETQYF
CDR3nt: TGTGCCTGGTATGGGACAGGGATACAAGAGACCCAGTACTTC
j_gene: TRBJ2-5
v_gene: TRBV30
abundance: NA
d_gene: TRBD1

CDR3aa: CAISEEGNTEAFF
CDR3nt: TGTGCCATCAGTGAGGAGGGAAACACTGAAGCTTTCTTT
j_gene: TRBJ1-1
v_gene: TRBV10-3
abundance: few
d_gene: NA

CDR3aa: CASSPAGGNYEQYF
CDR3nt: TGTGCCAGCTCACCGGCGGGGGGCAACTACGAGCAGTACTTC
j_gene: TRBJ2-7
v_gene: TRBV18
abundance: NA
d_gene: TRBD2

CDR3aa: CASSMGTGSGQPQHF
CDR3nt: TGTGCCAGTAGTATGGGGACAGGGTCCGGCCAGCCCCAGCATTTT
j_gene: TRBJ1-5
v_gene: TRBV19
abundance: NA
d_gene: TRBD1

CDR3aa: CATSFGTGGKSGNIQYF
CDR3nt: TGTGCCACCAGCTTCGGGACAGGGGGCAAATCGGGAAACATTCAGTACTTC
j_gene: TRBJ2-4
v_gene: TRBV15
abundance: NA
d_gene: TRBD1

CDR3aa: CASSAQGAGQPQHF
CDR3nt: TGCGCCAGCAGCGCACAGGGGGCTGGTCAGCCCCAGCATTTT
j_gene: TRBJ1-5
v_gene: TRBV5-1
abundance: NA
d_gene: TRBD1

CDR3aa: CVSGGSAYEQYF
CDR3nt: TGCGTGTCGGGGGGCAGCGCCTACGAGCAGTACTTC
j_gene: TRBJ2-7
v_gene: TRBV10-2
abundance: NA
d_gene: NA